This T cell receptor beta chain was sequenced in a study of early T cells in non-severe SARS-CoV-2 infection. Study-wide background: Investigators sequenced bulk RNA drawn from unsorted whole blood, and chains remained unpaired.

The CDR3 is 15 amino acids. CDR1 is SEHNR and CDR2 is FQNEAQ in the germline V gene (reference sequence). V lost 2 bases to trimming and J lost 0 bases, with 8 bases between them. Unique molecular identifiers (one per individual cDNA molecule) were attached. TCRdb analysed the 5' RACE reads with MiXCR anew, one entry per CDR3 protein. The sample carries 100,000 to 130,000 distinct CDR3 sequences, about an eighth recorded once. For this clonotype: Its antigen is unknown.

Study-wide findings and caveats: Matching against VDJdb likely underestimated virus-specific expansions, favoring anti-spike CD8.

This TCR derives from an adult who was a healthcare worker with PCR-confirmed SARS-CoV-2 infection or an uninfected control (not recorded which). The rearrangement links TRBV7-9 to TRBJ1-5; D call uncertain. The sample taken for sequencing was whole blood. CDR3 in amino acids: CASSLSGYSNQPQHF. The CDR3 region has the DNA TGTGCCAGCAGCTTAAGCGGCTATAGCAATCAGCCCCAGCATTTT.